These T cell receptor beta chains were read from a single sample in a study of post-analysis software for immune sequencing data. TCRdb independently ran MiXCR on the PCR reads; one entry per CDR3 protein. The sample has about 540,000 distinct CDR3 sequences, approximately 34% seen once; the top ten hold 4.5% to 7.5%. Sequenced material: blood. All receptors derive from a girl between 2 and 17 years old with multiple sclerosis. Both conserved end residues are part of each CDR3. Each record gives: D gene, clone size, J gene, V gene, CDR3 DNA, CDR3 protein. D genes are given only for firm matches. Clone size, where shown, is once, few, many, or a class for clones that have expanded.

d_gene: NA; abundance: NA; j_gene: TRBJ1-2; v_gene: TRBV9; CDR3nt: TGTGCCAGCAGCCAAAGCGGGACTTATGGCTACACCTTC; CDR3aa: CASSQSGTYGYTF
d_gene: NA; abundance: NA; j_gene: TRBJ1-1; v_gene: TRBV5-1; CDR3nt: TGCGCCAGCAGCGGCGGGACACTCAGGAACACTGAAGCTTTCTTT; CDR3aa: CASSGGTLRNTEAFF
d_gene: TRBD1; abundance: NA; j_gene: TRBJ1-2; v_gene: TRBV4-2; CDR3nt: TGTGCCAGCAGCCAAGACCCGACAGGGAACTATGGCTACACCTTC; CDR3aa: CASSQDPTGNYGYTF
d_gene: NA; abundance: few; j_gene: TRBJ2-1; v_gene: TRBV20-1; CDR3nt: TGCAGTGCTAGACCTACCCTAGGTCCCTACAATGAGCAGTTCTTC; CDR3aa: CSARPTLGPYNEQFF
d_gene: TRBD1; abundance: few; j_gene: TRBJ2-5; v_gene: TRBV20-1; CDR3nt: TGCAGTGCTACGACAGGGTATCAGCAGTACTTC; CDR3aa: CSATTGYQQYF
d_gene: NA; abundance: NA; j_gene: TRBJ2-7; v_gene: TRBV15; CDR3nt: TGTGCCACCAGCAGGGCTCTTCTCTACGAGCAGTACTTC; CDR3aa: CATSRALLYEQYF
d_gene: NA; abundance: NA; j_gene: TRBJ2-7; v_gene: TRBV20-1; CDR3nt: TGCAGTGCTTGGACCGAGACGGGGTACGAGCAGTACTTC; CDR3aa: CSAWTETGYEQYF
d_gene: NA; abundance: NA; j_gene: TRBJ2-7; v_gene: TRBV7-2; CDR3nt: TGTGCCAGCAGTTACCTAGAGGGTCGCTACGAGCAGTACTTC; CDR3aa: CASSYLEGRYEQYF
d_gene: NA; abundance: NA; j_gene: TRBJ1-4; v_gene: TRBV6-6; CDR3nt: TGTGCCAGCAGCAGTACGAGGGATGAAAAACTGTTTTTT; CDR3aa: CASSSTRDEKLFF
d_gene: TRBD1; abundance: few; j_gene: TRBJ2-5; v_gene: TRBV5-1; CDR3nt: TGCGCCAGCAGCTCCAGCGGGACAGGGGCCGGGGAGACCCAGTACTTC; CDR3aa: CASSSSGTGAGETQYF
d_gene: TRBD2; abundance: few; j_gene: TRBJ2-3; v_gene: TRBV6-5; CDR3nt: TGTGCCAGCAGTTCAGCGGGGGGGCCAAGGTGGACAGATACGCAGTATTTT; CDR3aa: CASSSAGGPRWTDTQYF
d_gene: NA; abundance: few; j_gene: TRBJ2-3; v_gene: TRBV25-1; CDR3nt: TGTGCCAGCAGTGAATCCCCCGTTCTCACAGATACGCAGTATTTT; CDR3aa: CASSESPVLTDTQYF
d_gene: NA; abundance: NA; j_gene: TRBJ2-5; v_gene: TRBV29-1; CDR3nt: TGCAGCGTTGCAATAGTAGGGGAGACCCGGTACTTC; CDR3aa: CSVAIVGETRYF
d_gene: NA; abundance: NA; j_gene: TRBJ1-2; v_gene: TRBV2; CDR3nt: TGTGCCAGCAGAAGAACGCGAACCAACTATGGCTACACCTTC; CDR3aa: CASRRTRTNYGYTF
d_gene: NA; abundance: few; j_gene: TRBJ1-2; v_gene: TRBV9; CDR3nt: TGTGCCAGCACCCAAACCGGGGATTCTGTTAACTATGGCTACACCTTC; CDR3aa: CASTQTGDSVNYGYTF
d_gene: NA; abundance: NA; j_gene: TRBJ1-1; v_gene: TRBV29-1; CDR3nt: TGCAGCCCCTCCTCCGCTGGGGAGGCTTTCTTT; CDR3aa: CSPSSAGEAFF
d_gene: NA; abundance: NA; j_gene: TRBJ2-7; v_gene: TRBV20-1; CDR3nt: TGCAGTGCTAGGTCGACAGGAACCTACGAGCAGTACTTC; CDR3aa: CSARSTGTYEQYF
d_gene: NA; abundance: few; j_gene: TRBJ2-1; v_gene: TRBV2; CDR3nt: TGTGCCAGCACCGAAGGAAGGACAGCCCCCAGACTAGGCTACAATGAGCAGTTCTTC; CDR3aa: CASTEGRTAPRLGYNEQFF
d_gene: NA; abundance: NA; j_gene: TRBJ1-5; v_gene: TRBV7-3; CDR3nt: TGTGCCAGCAGCTTAATAGGTGGTCAGCCCCAGCATTTT; CDR3aa: CASSLIGGQPQHF
d_gene: NA; abundance: few; j_gene: TRBJ2-1; v_gene: TRBV6-5; CDR3nt: TGTGCCAGGGTCCTTTCCAAGAGGTTCTTC; CDR3aa: CARVLSKRFF
d_gene: NA; abundance: NA; j_gene: TRBJ1-2; v_gene: TRBV6-1; CDR3nt: TGTGCCAGCAGTGAAAAATACGGCAACTATGGCTACACCTTC; CDR3aa: CASSEKYGNYGYTF
d_gene: NA; abundance: NA; j_gene: TRBJ2-3; v_gene: TRBV20-1; CDR3nt: TGCAGTGCTATATGGCAACCGGGAGATACGCAGTATTTT; CDR3aa: CSAIWQPGDTQYF
d_gene: TRBD1; abundance: NA; j_gene: TRBJ2-1; v_gene: TRBV3-1; CDR3nt: TGTGCCAGCAGCATAAACAGGGGCGATGAGCAGTTCTTC; CDR3aa: CASSINRGDEQFF
d_gene: TRBD2; abundance: NA; j_gene: TRBJ2-5; v_gene: TRBV6-6; CDR3nt: TGTGCCAGCAGCCAAGGACTAGCGGGCCATCGAGGGGAGACCCAGTACTTC; CDR3aa: CASSQGLAGHRGETQYF
d_gene: NA; abundance: NA; j_gene: TRBJ2-5; v_gene: TRBV2; CDR3nt: TGTGCCAGCAGGTCCCGGGACTCTCCATACCAGAACCAAGAGACCCAGTACTTC; CDR3aa: CASRSRDSPYQNQETQYF
d_gene: TRBD2; abundance: NA; j_gene: TRBJ2-7; v_gene: TRBV6-5; CDR3nt: TGTGCCAGCAGTTACTCCGGGCTAGCGGGGGGGCCGAATGTGTACGAGCAGTACTTC; CDR3aa: CASSYSGLAGGPNVYEQYF
d_gene: NA; abundance: NA; j_gene: TRBJ1-1; v_gene: TRBV20-1; CDR3nt: TGCAGTGCTAGGGGGCCGGGGATGGGGAACCTCATGAACACTGAAGCTTTCTTT; CDR3aa: CSARGPGMGNLMNTEAFF
d_gene: NA; abundance: NA; j_gene: TRBJ2-1; v_gene: TRBV27; CDR3nt: TGTGCCAGCGTGCGGGCGATCAGCAATGAGCAGTTCTTC; CDR3aa: CASVRAISNEQFF
d_gene: TRBD1; abundance: once; j_gene: TRBJ1-4; v_gene: TRBV7-2; CDR3nt: TGTGCCAGCAGCTTAGCGACAGGGAATCTTGAAAAACTGTTTTTT; CDR3aa: CASSLATGNLEKLFF
d_gene: NA; abundance: few; j_gene: TRBJ2-5; v_gene: TRBV13; CDR3nt: TGTGCCAGCAGCTCTTCGTACCAAGAGACCCAGTACTTC; CDR3aa: CASSSSYQETQYF
d_gene: TRBD2; abundance: few; j_gene: TRBJ2-1; v_gene: TRBV5-1; CDR3nt: TGCGCCAGCAGCTTGATCGGGGGGTCCTACAATGAGCAGTTCTTC; CDR3aa: CASSLIGGSYNEQFF
d_gene: NA; abundance: many; j_gene: TRBJ2-3; v_gene: TRBV29-1; CDR3nt: TGCAGCGTGGCCCCCAGCACAGATACGCAGTATTTT; CDR3aa: CSVAPSTDTQYF
d_gene: NA; abundance: NA; j_gene: TRBJ2-1; v_gene: TRBV7-3; CDR3nt: TGTGCCAGCAGCAGAACCGGGGCCCCCAATGAGCAGTTCTTC; CDR3aa: CASSRTGAPNEQFF
d_gene: NA; abundance: few; j_gene: TRBJ1-2; v_gene: TRBV9; CDR3nt: TGTGCCAGCACCGAAACCGGGGGGGGGTATGGCTACACCTTC; CDR3aa: CASTETGGGYGYTF
d_gene: NA; abundance: NA; j_gene: TRBJ1-1; v_gene: TRBV20-1; CDR3nt: TGCAGTGCCGTCGCTCAGAACACTGAAGCTTTCTTT; CDR3aa: CSAVAQNTEAFF
d_gene: TRBD1; abundance: NA; j_gene: TRBJ1-2; v_gene: TRBV5-1; CDR3nt: TGTGCCAGCAGCTTAAGGGACAGTCCGAACTATGGCTACACCTTC; CDR3aa: CASSLRDSPNYGYTF
d_gene: NA; abundance: NA; j_gene: TRBJ1-2; v_gene: TRBV7-2; CDR3nt: TGTGCCGGCAGCCCCCTGGGGGGCGGCTATGGCTACACCTTC; CDR3aa: CAGSPLGGGYGYTF
d_gene: NA; abundance: NA; j_gene: TRBJ2-7; v_gene: TRBV13; CDR3nt: TGTGCCAGCAGCTTAGGTCCACACAGGAGCAACGAGCAGTACTTC; CDR3aa: CASSLGPHRSNEQYF
d_gene: NA; abundance: few; j_gene: TRBJ2-5; v_gene: TRBV12-5; CDR3nt: TGTGCTAGTGCCCTCGGTGAGACCCAGTACTTC; CDR3aa: CASALGETQYF
d_gene: TRBD2; abundance: NA; j_gene: TRBJ2-7; v_gene: TRBV20-1; CDR3nt: TGCAGTGCTAGAGTCCTGGGACTAGCGGGTTCCTACGAGCAGTACTTC; CDR3aa: CSARVLGLAGSYEQYF
d_gene: NA; abundance: NA; j_gene: TRBJ1-2; v_gene: TRBV29-1; CDR3nt: TGCAGCGTCGGACCCGTCGCTGGCTACACCTTC; CDR3aa: CSVGPVAGYTF
d_gene: NA; abundance: few; j_gene: TRBJ1-1; v_gene: TRBV4-2; CDR3nt: TGTGCCAGCAGCCAAGAAGTATGGCGGATTAAGATGAACACTGAAGCTTTCTTT; CDR3aa: CASSQEVWRIKMNTEAFF
d_gene: NA; abundance: NA; j_gene: TRBJ2-3; v_gene: TRBV7-9; CDR3nt: TGTGCCAGCAGCTGGATACTACCGAGCACAGATACGCAGTATTTT; CDR3aa: CASSWILPSTDTQYF
d_gene: TRBD1; abundance: NA; j_gene: TRBJ2-3; v_gene: TRBV10-3; CDR3nt: TGTGCCACAACAGGGGGCGCGTATACGCAGTATTTT; CDR3aa: CATTGGAYTQYF
d_gene: NA; abundance: NA; j_gene: TRBJ1-1; v_gene: TRBV10-3; CDR3nt: TGTGCCATCAGTGAATTGCAGCTTGAAGCTTTCTTT; CDR3aa: CAISELQLEAFF
d_gene: NA; abundance: NA; j_gene: TRBJ2-1; v_gene: TRBV5-1; CDR3nt: TGCGCCAGCATGGGAATCTCCTCCTACAATGAGCAGTTCTTC; CDR3aa: CASMGISSYNEQFF
d_gene: NA; abundance: few; j_gene: TRBJ2-1; v_gene: TRBV20-1; CDR3nt: TGCAGTGCAACGGGCCGGGGATACAATGAGCAGTTCTTC; CDR3aa: CSATGRGYNEQFF
d_gene: TRBD2; abundance: NA; j_gene: TRBJ2-3; v_gene: TRBV4-2; CDR3nt: TGTGCCAGCAGCCAGACCCGACTAGCGGGGGTGGATACGCAGTATTTT; CDR3aa: CASSQTRLAGVDTQYF
d_gene: TRBD1; abundance: few; j_gene: TRBJ2-1; v_gene: TRBV5-1; CDR3nt: TGCGCCAGCAGTCCCGGGACAGGGGGCATCCTCTACAATGAGCAGTTCTTC; CDR3aa: CASSPGTGGILYNEQFF
d_gene: TRBD1; abundance: few; j_gene: TRBJ1-6; v_gene: TRBV6-5; CDR3nt: TGTGCCAGCAGCAACAGGGGTTTACCCTCACCCCTCCACTTT; CDR3aa: CASSNRGLPSPLHF
d_gene: NA; abundance: NA; j_gene: TRBJ2-7; v_gene: TRBV14; CDR3nt: TGTGCCAGCAGCCAAGGCGGGGGCCTCGAGCAGTACTTC; CDR3aa: CASSQGGGLEQYF
d_gene: TRBD2; abundance: NA; j_gene: TRBJ2-7; v_gene: TRBV15; CDR3nt: TGTGCCACCAGCAGAGTTCGCGGGGGGTCCTACGAGCAGTACTTC; CDR3aa: CATSRVRGGSYEQYF
d_gene: NA; abundance: NA; j_gene: TRBJ2-7; v_gene: TRBV13; CDR3nt: TGTGCCAGCAGCCAGGGGCGGTCGTACGAGCAGTACTTC; CDR3aa: CASSQGRSYEQYF
d_gene: NA; abundance: NA; j_gene: TRBJ1-2; v_gene: TRBV11-2; CDR3nt: TGTGCCAGCAGCTATGAGGGACACGGAGTTCATGGCTACACCTTC; CDR3aa: CASSYEGHGVHGYTF
d_gene: TRBD1; abundance: few; j_gene: TRBJ2-1; v_gene: TRBV13; CDR3nt: TGTGCCAGCAGCTTAAGTTGGGGACAGGGGTGGAATGAGCAGTTCTTC; CDR3aa: CASSLSWGQGWNEQFF